The table lists the clone carrying this T cell receptor (beta chain) with many counts. Its target is not known. Amplified regions were TCR beta CDR3 sequences from RNA transcripts. The TCR CDR3 was amplified in a first-round RT-PCR using the HTBI primer set. TCRdb independently ran MiXCR on the multiplex PCR reads; one entry per CDR3 protein. This sample has a few hundred thousand distinct CDR3 sequences, with approximately 14% found just once. This entry comes from a study of T cells in Graves' hyperthyroidism and ophthalmopathy. J lost 7 bases, V lost 6 bases, and 2 bases had no gene match. Germline V CDR1 and CDR2: SEHNR, FQNEAQ (reference sequence). The CDR3 length is 12 residues. The authors obtained PBMCs from 10 ml of fresh peripheral blood. General study points: Expanded thyroid clonotypes (above 0.001) were mostly also found in blood. Separating ophthalmopathy from stable hyperthyroidism was achieved by a 13 V-J model.

The sample consisted of blood. The genes are TRBV7-9 and TRBJ2-7; 11 bases match TRBD2. The sequence was collected from a woman between 55 and 75 years old with Graves' ophthalmopathy. The CDR3 here is CASSPSGREQYF. The CDR3 DNA reads as TGTGCCAGCAGTCCTAGCGGGAGGGAGCAGTACTTC.